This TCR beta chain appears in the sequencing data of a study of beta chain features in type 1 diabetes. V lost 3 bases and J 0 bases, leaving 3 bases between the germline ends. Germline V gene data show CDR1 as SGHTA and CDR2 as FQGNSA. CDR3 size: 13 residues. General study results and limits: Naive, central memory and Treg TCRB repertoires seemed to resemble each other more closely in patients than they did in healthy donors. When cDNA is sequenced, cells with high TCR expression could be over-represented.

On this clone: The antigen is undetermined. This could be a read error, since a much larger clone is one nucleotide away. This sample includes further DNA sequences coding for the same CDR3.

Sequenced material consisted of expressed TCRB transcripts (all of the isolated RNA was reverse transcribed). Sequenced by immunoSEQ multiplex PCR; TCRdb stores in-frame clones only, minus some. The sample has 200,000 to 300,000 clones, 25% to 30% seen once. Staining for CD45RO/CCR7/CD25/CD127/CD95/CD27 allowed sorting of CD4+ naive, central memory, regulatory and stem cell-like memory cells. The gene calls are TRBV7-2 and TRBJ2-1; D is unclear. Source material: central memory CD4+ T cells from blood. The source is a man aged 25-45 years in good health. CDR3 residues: CASSFSSYNEQFF. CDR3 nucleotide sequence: TGTGCCAGCAGCTTTAGCTCCTACAATGAGCAGTTCTTC.